This entry features one T cell receptor beta chain sequence. It was version v3.0 of the immunoSEQ assay that was run at survey level. Clones were read by immunoSEQ multiplex PCR, and TCRdb kept only the in-frame ones, dropping some. This repertoire shows tens of thousands of clones, approximately 82% found once; its top ten account for about 4.6%. The sample belongs to a study of long-term antiretroviral therapy in people with HIV. The source is a man aged 18 to 30 with HIV. The sample in question was unsorted PBMCs, obtained 0.5 years after starting antiretroviral therapy.

The CDR3 region has the DNA TGTGCCAGCAGCTTGGGGAGCGGGGAAGCCAAAAACATTCAGTACTTC. Its translation: CASSLGSGEAKNIQYF. The J gene is TRBJ2-4, the V gene TRBV5-6, with 7 positions matching TRBD2. CDR1 and CDR2 from the germline V gene are SGHDT and YYEEEE. J was trimmed by 0 bases and V by 0 bases; bases with no gene match: 3. The CDR3 is 16 residues long. Drawing the rest from reference TRBV5-6 and TRBJ2-4, the complete variable domain is DAGVTQSPTHLIKTRGQQVTLRCSPKSGHDTVSWYQQALGQGPQFIFQYYEEEERQRGNFPDRFSGHQFPNYSSELNVNALLLGDSALYLCASSLGSGEAKNIQYFGAGTRLSVL.